These 27 T cell receptor beta chains were sequenced from one sample in a study of blood T cells in healthy people across ages. Primers used in a second PCR of about 7 to 11 cycles were a sample-barcoded 5' primer and a J-beta primer mix. One entry per CDR3 protein results from TCRdb running MiXCR on the 5' RACE reads. The sample has 850,000 to 950,000 distinct CDR3 sequences, around 28% seen once. What was sequenced was blood. These receptors came from a woman aged 80 or over in good health.

This clonotype was seen many times. This chain uses TRBV30 with TRBJ2-7, with 8 bases fitting TRBD1. Germline loops: CDR1 GTSNPN, CDR2 SVGIG (reference sequence). The CDR3 loop spans 12 amino acids. V shed 2 bases and J 5 bases; nucleotides not matched to a gene: 2. CDR3 in amino acids: CAWSPDRDEQYF. CDR3 nucleotide sequence: TGTGCCTGGAGTCCGGACAGGGACGAGCAGTACTTC.

This chain connects TRBV28 to TRBJ1-1, with a weak D call TRBD1 (6 bases). The V end was cut by 5 bases, the J end by 1 base, with 11 bases between. Germline V CDR1 and CDR2: MDHEN, SYDVKM. The CDR3 length is 14 residues. The CDR3 loop is CASSPGDKNTEAFF. CDR3 nucleotide sequence: TGTGCCAGCAGTCCAGGGGATAAGAACACTGAAGCTTTCTTT.

The chain combines TRBV7-2 with TRBJ1-1; 11 bases fit TRBD1. Germline CDR1 SGHTA, CDR2 FQGNSA. Losses at the gene ends were 5 bases for V and 4 bases for J; bases not matched to a gene: 6. The CDR3 contains 15 residues. CDR3 nucleotide sequence: TGTGCCAGCAGCCGACGGGGACAGGGGGGCACTGAAGCTTTCTTT. Protein sequence: CASSRRGQGGTEAFF.

The V gene is TRBV27, the J gene TRBJ2-2; D is unresolved. The germline V and J ends were trimmed by 6 bases and 4 bases, with 15 bases remaining between them. The CDR3 has 15 amino acids. Germline-derived CDR1 and CDR2 are MNHEY and SMNVEV (reference sequence). CDR3: CASSFLDSSTGELFF. CDR3 coding DNA: TGTGCCAGCAGCTTTCTAGACTCAAGCACCGGGGAGCTGTTTTTT.

This clonotype occurred many times. The V and J genes are TRBV7-2 and TRBJ1-2; no reliable D call. The CDR3 sequence is 13 residues long. The germline gives CDR1 SGHTA, CDR2 FQGNSA. Trimming pared 2 bases from V and 2 bases from J, leaving 6 bases between. The CDR3 protein is CASSLSQNYGYTF. The DNA for the CDR3 is TGTGCCAGCAGCTTAAGCCAAAACTATGGCTACACCTTC.

On this clonotype: This may be a read error, as it is one base from a much larger clone. The genes are TRBV6-2 or TRBV6-3 and TRBJ2-3; TRBD1 matches at 8 bases. The J call is in doubt because the DNA end fits TRBJ1-5 better. Germline CDR1 MNHEY, CDR2 SVGEGT. The length of the CDR3 is 15 residues. The CDR3 spells CASSTLDREADTQHF. The CDR3 bases are TGTGCCAGCAGTACCCTGGACAGGGAAGCAGATACGCAGCATTTT.

This clonotype was observed once. Just one base apart from a much larger clone, this may be a read error. CDR3 nucleotides: TGTGCCAGCAGCCGAGACAGGGACACCGGGGAGCGGTTTTTT. It yields the protein CASSRDRDTGERFF. The rearrangement joins TRBV6-1 to TRBJ2-2, with 7 bases fitting TRBD1. CDR1 and CDR2 (germline): MNHNS, SASEGT. The length of the CDR3 is 14 residues.

In its sample, this clonotype was seen a few times. This chain connects TRBV9 to TRBJ2-5, with TRBD2 identical over 12 bases. The CDR3 loop spans 14 amino acids. The germline V gene has CDR1 SGDLS and CDR2 YYNGEE. V lost 5 bases, J lost 7 bases, and 6 bases stayed unmatched. CDR3 sequence reads: CASSLAGGSGTQYF. For the CDR3, the DNA is TGTGCCAGCAGTCTAGCGGGGGGGTCCGGGACCCAGTACTTC.

Here the CDR3 reads CASSAGTVNEQYF. The CDR3 DNA reads TGTGCCAGCAGCGCGGGGACAGTCAATGAGCAGTACTTC. V and J are TRBV7-2 and TRBJ2-1, with D possibly TRBD1 on 7 matching bases. The J call may be in error: the DNA end matches TRBJ2-7 better. The germline gives CDR1 SGHTA, CDR2 FQGNSA. The CDR3 spans 13 residues.

This rearrangement joins TRBV7-9 to TRBJ2-2; D is possibly TRBD1 (5 bases). The germline V and J ends were trimmed by 5 bases and 1 base, with 14 bases remaining between them. The germline CDR1 and CDR2 sequences are SEHNR and FQNEAQ (reference sequence). The CDR3 runs to 16 residues. CDR3 coding DNA: TGTGCCAGCAGCCCAGTCGGCAGGGTGAACACCGGGGAGCTGTTTTTT. It codes for CASSPVGRVNTGELFF.

With regard to this clonotype: This may be a read error, as it is one base from a much larger clone. Here the CDR3 DNA reads TGCGCCAGCAGCTTGGCCGTACTAGCGGGGAGCGCAGATACGCAGTATTTT. This sequence encodes CASSLAVLAGSADTQYF. The rearrangement links TRBV5-1 to TRBJ2-3, with 10 bases matching TRBD2. V lost 0 bases and J lost 4; bases outside the gene matches: 8. The CDR3 loop spans 17 amino acids. Germline CDR1 and CDR2: SGHRS and YFSETQ.

This clonotype was detected many times. This chain links TRBV5-1 with TRBJ2-7; D is ambiguous. The ends were cut back, 5 bases at V and 2 bases at J, with 8 bases in the middle. This CDR3 comprises 12 residues. Germline-derived CDR1 and CDR2 are SGHRS and YFSETQ. Here the CDR3 reads CASSHTAYEQYF. CDR3 bases: TGCGCCAGCAGTCATACCGCCTACGAGCAGTACTTC.

This clonotype was picked up many times. The J gene is TRBJ2-7, the V gene TRBV20-1; 12 bases map to TRBD2. Trimming took 6 bases from V and 7 from J; bases not matched to a gene: 16. CDR3 size: 16 residues. CDR1 and CDR2 (germline): DFQATT, SNEGSKA (reference sequence). As DNA, the CDR3 is TGCAGTGCGGGAGGACTAGCGGGGAGGCATTCGTCTGAGCAGTACTTC. This gives the protein CSAGGLAGRHSSEQYF.

This clonotype has a count of ten or more. This chain joins TRBV12-3 or TRBV12-4 and TRBJ2-1; TRBD1 aligns across 8 bases. CDR3 size: 16 residues. The junction had 15 bases not matched to a gene; V was cut back by 6 bases and J by 8 bases. CDR3 in amino acids: CASRPTGGRVSDEQFF. In DNA, the CDR3 is TGTGCCAGCAGGCCTACAGGGGGTCGCGTTAGCGATGAGCAGTTCTTC.

This chain links TRBV12-3 or TRBV12-4 with TRBJ2-1, with 9 bases that match TRBD2. The CDR3 totals 17 residues. Trimming took 1 base from V and 2 from J; bases not matched to a gene: 6. As DNA, the CDR3 is TGTGCCAGCAGTTTAGGTCCGGCGGGAGGGCCCTACAATGAGCAGTTCTTC. Residues: CASSLGPAGGPYNEQFF.

This clonotype was seen ten or more times. The chain employs TRBV28 and TRBJ1-2, with D possibly matching TRBD1 (5 bases). Germline lookup yields CDR1 MDHEN and CDR2 SYDVKM. Deletions cut 7 bases from V and 4 bases from J, with 13 bases between. The CDR3 is made up of 13 amino acids. Here the CDR3 DNA reads TGTGCCAGCAAACCGACAGTTCTCTATGGCTACACCTTC. Protein product: CASKPTVLYGYTF.

This clonotype has ten or more counts. The chain links TRBV11-2 to TRBJ1-6, with 9 bases that match TRBD1. The length of the CDR3 is 19 residues. CDR1 and CDR2 from the germline V gene are SGHAT and FQNNGV. The junction had 10 bases not matched to a gene; V was cut back by 4 bases and J by 0 bases. The CDR3 region is CASSSPSGTGSSYNSPLHF. As DNA, the CDR3 is TGTGCCAGCAGCTCCCCTTCCGGGACAGGGAGCTCCTATAATTCACCCCTCCACTTT.

There are many counts of this clonotype. The chain has TRBV5-5 and TRBJ2-1; 8 nucleotides agree with TRBD1. The V and J ends lost 4 bases and 5 bases, in that order; junction bases with no gene match: 11. The germline gives CDR1 SGHKS, CDR2 YYEKEE (reference sequence). The CDR3 is 16 amino acids. CDR3 loop: CASSPGTGGTDNEQFF. For the CDR3, the DNA is TGTGCCAGCAGCCCGGGGACAGGCGGGACCGACAATGAGCAGTTCTTC.

This clonotype appeared a few times. The V gene is TRBV6-2 or TRBV6-3, the J gene TRBJ2-3; 9 bases map to TRBD2. CDR1 is MNHEY, CDR2 SVGEGT, per germline. The CDR3 sequence is 18 residues long. Trimming took 0 bases from V and 4 from J; bases not matched to a gene: 11. CDR3 in amino acids: CASSYSKSAGGRADTQYF. In DNA form, the CDR3 reads TGTGCCAGCAGTTACTCGAAGTCCGCGGGGGGGAGAGCAGATACGCAGTATTTT.

As for this clonotype: Just one base apart from a much larger clone, this may be a read error. Because the CDR3's place on the DNA is in doubt, the DNA is left out and the CDR3 is given as listed by TCRdb. CDR3 region: CASSVGQGTFYERYF. The V call is TRBV28, the J call TRBJ2-7; the table's D call TRBD1 went unverified against the DNA. The CDR3 is 15 amino acids long, termini counted. The germline CDR1 and CDR2 sequences are MDHEN and SYDVKM.

This chain connects TRBV18 to TRBJ1-5; D ambiguous. Per germline, CDR1 KGHSH and CDR2 LQKENI. The CDR3 length is 13 residues. V was clipped by 2 bases and J by 5 bases, with 7 bases between them. In DNA form, the CDR3 reads TGTGCCAGCTCACCAGAGCAGCATCAGCCCCAGCATTTT. It codes for CASSPEQHQPQHF. Full variable domain (remainder filled in from reference TRBV18 and TRBJ1-5): NAGVMQNPRHLVRRRGQEARLRCSPMKGHSHVYWYRQLPEEGLKFMVYLQKENIIDESGMPKERFSAEFPKEGPSILRIQQVVRGDSAAYFCASSPEQHQPQHFGDGTRLSIL.

This clonotype has ten or more counts. The chain couples TRBV29-1 to TRBJ2-2; 7 bases fit TRBD1. V dropped 7 bases and J dropped 3; count of bases not matched to a gene: 2. Germline values: CDR1 SQVTM, CDR2 ANQGSEA. The CDR3 is 12 residues long. The CDR3 region is CSGTGDTGELFF. In nucleotides, the CDR3 is TGCAGCGGAACAGGGGACACCGGGGAGCTGTTTTTT.

This chain connects TRBV6-6 to TRBJ2-1; 13 bases are a match to TRBD2. The V gene's germline CDR1 is MNHNY and CDR2 SVGAGI (reference sequence). The CDR3 length is 16 residues. The junction had 9 bases not matched to a gene; V was cut back by 5 bases and J by 8 bases. The DNA for the CDR3 is TGTGCCAGCAGTCGACGACTAGCGGGGGGATCCGATGAGCAGTTCTTC. This translates into CASSRRLAGGSDEQFF.

This clonotype occurred many times. The chain uses TRBV6-2 or TRBV6-3 and TRBJ2-3; maybe TRBD1 (6 bases). The CDR3 consists of 13 residues. The V and J ends lost 4 bases and 6 bases respectively, with 11 bases between them. The germline V gene encodes CDR1 MNHEY and CDR2 SVGEGT. This CDR3 reads CASSFYRDDTQYF. CDR3 coding DNA: TGTGCCAGCAGTTTCTACAGGGACGATACGCAGTATTTT.

This clonotype turned up a few times. Possible read error: a much larger clone is one base away. This rearrangement joins TRBV20-1 to TRBJ2-1; 9 positions agree with TRBD1. The junction had 7 bases not matched to a gene; V was cut back by 0 bases and J by 10 bases. CDR1 and CDR2 from the germline V gene are DFQATT and SNEGSKA (reference sequence). The CDR3 totals 14 residues. This CDR3 is CSAREGQGCGEQFF. Here the CDR3 DNA reads TGCAGTGCTAGAGAGGGACAGGGTTGCGGGGAGCAGTTCTTC.

The chain carries TRBV10-1 and TRBJ1-5; D uncertain. Germline V lookup: CDR1 WNHNN, CDR2 SYGVQD (reference sequence). V lost 0 bases and J lost 10, with 10 bases in between. The CDR3 is 13 amino acids. The DNA for the CDR3 is TGCGCCAGCAGTGAGTCGACTGCTGGTCCCCAGCATTTT. Residues: CASSESTAGPQHF.

To note about this clonotype: A much larger clone lies a single base off, so this may be a read error. The V call is TRBV11-2, the J call TRBJ2-1, with 10 bases identical to TRBD2. Gene TRBJ2-7 matches the end of the DNA better, so the J call may be wrong. The CDR3 is 16 amino acids. CDR1 SGHAT and CDR2 FQNNGV come from the germline V gene. The CDR3 protein is CASSLVAGGHYNEQYF. DNA of the CDR3: TGTGCCAGCAGCTTAGTAGCGGGGGGACACTACAATGAGCAGTACTTC.